What follows are 10 T cell receptor beta chains derived from one specimen sequenced in a study of T-cell reconstitution after alpha-beta-depleted transplantation in children. TCRbeta library construction was performed incorporating unique molecular identifiers. From the PCR reads, TCRdb called clonotypes with MiXCR, one entry per CDR3 protein. Of hundreds of thousands of distinct CDR3 sequences listed, 15% to 20% are singletons. The sequences come from PBMCs, mostly from graft donor cells, collected 360 days after TCRalphabeta/CD19-depleted stem cell transplant. These receptors all stem from a boy younger than two who had a stem cell transplant for Wiskott-Aldrich syndrome, so the T cells may come from the graft donor.

The chain combines TRBV21-1 with TRBJ2-2. TRBV21-1 is shown as a pseudogene. The CDR3 is 16 residues long. Here the CDR3 DNA reads TGTGCCAGCAGCTCCAGGAAGGATTTGGGCACCGGGGAGCTGTTTTTT. It encodes CASSSRKDLGTGELFF.

The chain uses TRBV18 and TRBJ2-7, with TRBD1 identical over 7 bases. The V segment lost 4 bases and the J segment 0 bases; nucleotides outside the gene matches: 12. This CDR3 contains 17 residues. The germline CDR1 and CDR2 sequences are KGHSH and LQKENI. CDR3 in DNA: TGTGCCAGCTCACGACCAGGAGACAGGGCGAGCTCCTACGAGCAGTACTTC. Translating gives CASSRPGDRASSYEQYF.

Only a few counts were recorded for this clonotype. This sequence joins TRBV7-9 and TRBJ1-6; possibly TRBD1 for D (6 bases). Germline assignment: CDR1 SEHNR and CDR2 FQNEAQ (reference sequence). V lost 1 base and J lost 7, with 14 bases in between. This CDR3 spans 16 amino acids. CDR3 nucleotides: TGTGCCAGCAGCTTAGGAGGGGGTACAGGGAATTCACCCCTCCACTTT. Amino acids: CASSLGGGTGNSPLHF.

The V gene is TRBV6-1, the J gene TRBJ2-3; D could derive from TRBD1 or TRBD2 (5 bases each). The V and J ends lost 5 bases and 3 bases respectively, with 12 bases between them. Looked up from germline, CDR1 is MNHNS and CDR2 is SASEGT. This CDR3 comprises 14 residues. The CDR3 DNA follows: TGTGCCAGCAGTCTCCGGGACCGGACAGATACGCAGTATTTT. Protein product: CASSLRDRTDTQYF.

The gene calls are TRBV4-1 and TRBJ2-3, with D perhaps matching TRBD2 (5 bases). There are 14 residues in the CDR3. The V and J ends lost 4 bases and 2 bases respectively, with 10 bases between them. Per germline, CDR1 MGHRA and CDR2 YSYEKL. The CDR3 bases are TGCGCCAGCAGCCCCGGGATTGCCACAGATACGCAGTATTTT. Encoded protein: CASSPGIATDTQYF.

In its sample, this clonotype was seen a few times. This sequence joins TRBV4-1 and TRBJ2-2; weak D call: TRBD2 (5 bases). CDR3 length equals 18 residues. Germline lookup yields CDR1 MGHRA and CDR2 YSYEKL. Between the trimmed V and J ends, which lost 2 bases and 4 bases, there was a span of 20 bases. DNA of the CDR3: TGCGCCAGCAGCCAATCCACCCTAGACCCGGGAACCACCGGGGAGCTGTTTTTT. Its translation is CASSQSTLDPGTTGELFF.

The sample holds a few counts of this clonotype. The chain links TRBV7-9 to TRBJ2-1; D not certain. The CDR3 spans 17 residues. V was clipped by 1 base and J by 0 bases, with 13 bases between them. The germline V gene has CDR1 SEHNR and CDR2 FQNEAQ (reference sequence). CDR3 sequence reads: CASSLVGKMNSYNEQFF. The CDR3, as DNA: TGTGCCAGCAGCTTAGTGGGAAAGATGAACTCCTACAATGAGCAGTTCTTC.

This rearrangement joins TRBV7-9 to TRBJ1-2; D perhaps matches TRBD1 (5 bases). Between the trimmed V and J ends, which lost 5 bases and 0 bases, there was a span of 10 bases. The CDR3 runs to 14 residues. Germline loops: CDR1 SEHNR, CDR2 FQNEAQ (reference sequence). CDR3 region: CASSAPTANYGYTF. Here the CDR3 DNA reads TGTGCCAGCAGCGCACCGACAGCTAACTATGGCTACACCTTC.

This clonotype has more than one count but fewer than ten. The rearrangement links TRBV7-2 to TRBJ2-7, with 11 bases that match TRBD2. This CDR3 spans 15 amino acids. With 0 bases clipped from V and 5 bases from J, the junction kept 3 bases outside the gene matches. The V gene's germline CDR1 is SGHTA and CDR2 FQGNSA. CDR3 DNA sequence: TGTGCCAGCAGCTTAGCACTAGCGGGGGTGGACGAGCAGTACTTC. Its protein product is CASSLALAGVDEQYF.

This clonotype has a count of ten or more. The chain carries TRBV12-3 or TRBV12-4 and TRBJ2-1; D is ambiguous. V dropped 5 bases and J dropped 4 bases, with 21 bases sitting between them. This CDR3 has 17 amino acids. The CDR3, as DNA: TGTGCCAGCAGTACCCCCCTTGTCAGACGAAAGTACAATGAGCAGTTCTTC. This encodes CASSTPLVRRKYNEQFF.